Below, 27 T cell receptor beta chains from the same sample are listed, as sequenced in a study of blood T cell repertoires in COVID-19. Profiled with immunoSEQ multiplex PCR; TCRdb holds only in-frame clones, not every one. Here the sample spans more than 85,000 clones, roughly 85% being singletons. The sequenced sample was peripheral blood. These receptors were taken from a man between 65 and 85 years old with acute or convalescent COVID-19.

The rearrangement links TRBV6-5 to TRBJ2-3; no definite D call. The CDR3 contains 14 residues. The germline CDR1 and CDR2 sequences are MNHEY and SVGAGI. V was clipped by 6 bases and J by 4 bases, with 14 bases between them. CDR3 residues: CASRGSSWSDTQYF. The CDR3 region has the DNA TGTGCCAGCAGGGGTAGCTCTTGGTCAGATACGCAGTATTTT.

V gene TRBV11-2 combines with J gene TRBJ1-2; tentatively, D is TRBD1 (5 bases). With 3 bases removed from V and 6 bases from J, the gap between germline ends came to 14 bases. CDR1 and CDR2 from the germline V gene are SGHAT and FQNNGV. The CDR3 extends over 14 amino acids. The DNA of the CDR3 is TGTGCCAGCAGCTTCGAAGGGGCCAGTCATGGCTACACCTTC. Translated: CASSFEGASHGYTF. The full variable domain, in which reference TRBV11-2 and TRBJ1-2 provide the parts outside the CDR3, is EAGVAQSPRYKIIEKRQSVAFWCNPISGHATLYWYQQILGQGPKLLIQFQNNGVVDDSQLPKDRFSAERLKGVDSTLKIQPAKLEDSAVYLCASSFEGASHGYTFGSGTRLTVV.

This chain links TRBV6-6 with TRBJ2-7, with 7 bases fitting TRBD1. Looked up from germline, CDR1 is MNHNY and CDR2 is SVGAGI (reference sequence). The V segment lost 6 bases and the J segment 5 bases; nucleotides outside the gene matches: 7. The CDR3 length is 13 residues. CDR3 DNA sequence: TGTGCCAGCAGCTCGACAGGGTTGGACGAGCAGTACGTC. Encoded protein: CASSSTGLDEQYV.

V and J are TRBV19 and TRBJ2-2; TRBD2 might be the D (6 bases). Trimming pared 7 bases from V and 4 bases from J, leaving 13 bases between. Per the germline V gene, CDR1 is LNHDA and CDR2 is SQIVND (reference sequence). CDR3 length equals 14 residues. The CDR3 loop reads CASNSGLATGELFF. DNA of the CDR3: TGTGCCAGTAATAGCGGACTCGCCACCGGGGAGCTGTTTTTT.

V and J are TRBV7-9 and TRBJ2-5; 8 bases are shared with TRBD1. The junction had 8 bases not matched to a gene; V was cut back by 3 bases and J by 2 bases. Germline CDR1 and CDR2: SEHNR and FQNEAQ (reference sequence). There are 16 residues in the CDR3. Written as DNA, the CDR3 is TGTGCCAGCAGCTTGGCAGGGGGACAGGAACAAGAGACCCAGTACTTC. Amino acids: CASSLAGGQEQETQYF. Complete variable domain (other parts from reference TRBV7-9 and TRBJ2-5): DTGVSQNPRHKITKRGQNVTFRCDPISEHNRLYWYRQTLGQGPEFLTYFQNEAQLEKSRLLSDRFSAERPKGSFSTLEIQRTEQGDSAMYLCASSLAGGQEQETQYFGPGTRLLVL.

The chain carries TRBV7-8 and TRBJ2-5; D remains unclear. Germline V gene data show CDR1 as SGHVS and CDR2 as FQNEAQ. The CDR3 length is 12 residues. Trimming shortened V by 5 bases and J by 4 bases, and 8 bases separated the two germline ends. The CDR3 sequence is CASSPDTETQYF. DNA for the CDR3: TGTGCCAGCAGCCCCGACACAGAGACCCAGTACTTC.

The CDR3 nucleotides read TGTGCCAGCTCACGCTCGGACGGGGGAGGTGGCTACACCTTC. This translates into CASSRSDGGGGYTF. The rearrangement uses TRBV18 and TRBJ1-2; perhaps TRBD1 as D (5 bases). Germline CDR1 reads KGHSH; CDR2 reads LQKENI. V lost 4 bases, J lost 7 bases, and 16 bases lay in between. The CDR3 contains 14 residues.

This clone was detected only once. The V call is TRBV28, the J call TRBJ1-5; D is perhaps TRBD1 (5 bases). The germline V gene encodes CDR1 MDHEN and CDR2 SYDVKM. V was shortened by 6 bases and J by 7 bases, with 16 bases between the two germline ends. The CDR3 runs 14 residues. CDR3 nucleotides: TGTGCCAGCAGATCCGGGGGGGAAAGACAGCCCCAGCATTTT. Its translation is CASRSGGERQPQHF.

This chain links TRBV12-3 or TRBV12-4 with TRBJ2-6; D is uncertain. The V and J ends lost 1 base and 12 bases respectively, with 10 bases between them. This CDR3 comprises 13 residues. Here the CDR3 reads CASSLESGPVLTF. For the CDR3, the DNA is TGTGCCAGCAGTTTAGAGTCTGGCCCCGTCCTGACTTTC.

This chain joins TRBV5-5 and TRBJ2-7, with 11 bases aligning to TRBD1. CDR3 size: 15 residues. The trim removed 3 bases at V and 2 bases at J, leaving 4 bases unmatched. Per germline, CDR1 SGHKS and CDR2 YYEKEE (reference sequence). CDR3 protein: CASSWDRGSTYEQYV. CDR3 nucleotide sequence: TGTGCCAGCAGCTGGGACAGGGGGTCCACCTACGAGCAGTACGTC.

This clone showed up just once. The V and J genes are TRBV20-1 and TRBJ2-2, with unresolved D. The V gene's germline CDR1 is DFQATT and CDR2 SNEGSKA (reference sequence). The V end lost 5 bases, the J end lost 4 bases, and 5 bases lay between the germline ends. The CDR3 runs to 11 residues. CDR3: CSAYSTGELFF. The CDR3 coding sequence is TGCAGTGCTTACAGCACCGGGGAGCTGTTTTTT.

V is TRBV7-9 and J is TRBJ2-3; the D gene is possibly TRBD1 (5 bases). CDR1 SEHNR and CDR2 FQNEAQ come from the germline V gene (reference sequence). The CDR3 is made up of 18 amino acids. V lost 5 bases and J lost 0, with 21 bases in between. The CDR3 DNA follows: TGTGCCAGCAGCCAAAAGGGGATTAGAGCTTCTAGCACAGATACGCAGTATTTT. This codes for CASSQKGIRASSTDTQYF.

This rearrangement joins TRBV4-1 to TRBJ1-6, with D uncertain. Germline assignment: CDR1 MGHRA and CDR2 YSYEKL. V was clipped by 1 base and J by 7 bases, with 11 bases between them. The CDR3 contains 15 residues. The CDR3: CASSQVSGLNSPLHF. The CDR3, as DNA: TGCGCCAGCAGCCAAGTCTCGGGGTTAAATTCACCCCTCCACTTT.

The gene calls are TRBV24-1 and TRBJ1-1; D remains ambiguous. The germline V and J ends were trimmed by 6 bases and 2 bases, with 3 bases remaining between them. The length of the CDR3 is 11 residues. Germline V lookup: CDR1 KGHDR, CDR2 SFDVKD. Here the CDR3 reads CATSLNTEAFF. The CDR3 DNA follows: TGTGCCACCAGTCTTAACACTGAAGCTTTCTTT.

The chain is built from TRBV24-1 and TRBJ2-3; 8 bases are shared with TRBD2. The CDR3 consists of 15 residues. With 6 bases clipped from V and 1 base from J, the junction kept 5 bases outside the gene matches. Germline CDR1 is KGHDR and CDR2 is SFDVKD. CDR3 coding DNA: TGTGCCACCAGTACCACGGGGGGGGGCACAGATACGCAGTATTTT. Translated, it gives CATSTTGGGTDTQYF.

The CDR3 protein is CASSESREDREAFF. CDR3 nucleotide sequence: TGCGCCAGCAGTGAGTCTCGAGAGGACAGAGAAGCTTTCTTT. This chain links TRBV10-1 with TRBJ1-1; D might be TRBD1 (6 bases). Germline V gene sequence: CDR1 WNHNN, CDR2 SYGVQD (reference sequence). V lost 0 bases, J lost 8 bases, and 13 bases lay in between. The CDR3 consists of 14 residues.

The CDR3 protein is CASSQEAGADQPQHF. CDR3 nucleotide sequence: TGTGCCAGCAGCCAAGAGGCAGGGGCGGATCAGCCCCAGCATTTT. The chain recombines TRBV3-1 (or the pseudogene TRBV3-2) with TRBJ1-5; D is perhaps TRBD1 (6 bases). V was pared by 0 bases and J by 5 bases, with 11 bases between. The CDR3 totals 15 residues. Germline V gene lookup returns CDR1 LGHDT and CDR2 YNNKEL (reference sequence).

This rearrangement joins TRBV6-4 to TRBJ2-1; 8 bases map to TRBD1. J was trimmed by 8 bases and V by 5 bases; bases with no gene match: 5. Germline V gives CDR1 MRHNA, CDR2 SNTAGT. The length of the CDR3 is 13 residues. CDR3 residues: CASSLHRGDEQFF. Here the CDR3 DNA reads TGTGCCAGCAGTCTCCACAGGGGGGATGAGCAGTTCTTC.

This clone has just one count. The rearrangement uses TRBV3-1 (or the pseudogene TRBV3-2) and TRBJ2-7; no reliable D call. Trimming took 1 base from V and 2 from J, leaving 3 bases between them. The CDR3 totals 12 residues. Germline V CDR1 and CDR2: LGHDT, YNNKEL (reference sequence). CDR3 coding DNA: TGTGCCAGCAGCCAAGGGCCCTACGAGCAGTACTTC. It codes for CASSQGPYEQYF.

This clone occurred a few times. The rearrangement uses TRBV27 and TRBJ2-2; TRBD1 agrees at 7 bases. Trimming took 6 bases from V and 0 from J; bases not matched to a gene: 7. The CDR3 totals 16 residues. CDR1 is MNHEY and CDR2 is SMNVEV in the germline V gene (reference sequence). CDR3 region: CASREQGNSNTGELFF. CDR3 in DNA: TGTGCCAGCAGAGAACAGGGGAACTCGAACACCGGGGAGCTGTTTTTT.

The genes are TRBV10-2 and TRBJ2-5; the match to TRBD2 covers 8 bases. Germline CDR1 WSHSY, CDR2 SAAADI. Trimming at V came to 3 bases and at J to 10 bases, leaving 10 bases not matched to a gene. The CDR3 consists of 14 residues. CDR3 nucleotide sequence: TGCGCCAGCAGTGATTTGCGGGGGGTTTTTATCCAGTACTTC. Its translation: CASSDLRGVFIQYF.

This clone was detected only once. This sequence joins TRBV28 and TRBJ1-2; possibly TRBD1 for D (6 bases). The V end was cut by 1 base, the J end by 4 bases, with 28 bases between. Looked up from germline, CDR1 is MDHEN and CDR2 is SYDVKM. There are 20 residues in the CDR3. CDR3 sequence: CASSLFSASGGPGLFYGYTF. CDR3 nucleotide sequence: TGTGCCAGCAGTTTATTTTCGGCGTCCGGGGGGCCGGGTTTGTTCTATGGCTACACCTTC.

The chain uses TRBV7-2 and TRBJ1-1; D not resolved. The V gene's germline CDR1 is SGHTA and CDR2 FQGNSA. The germline V and J ends were trimmed by 4 bases and 1 base, with 7 bases remaining between them. The CDR3 sequence is 13 residues long. DNA of the CDR3: TGTGCCAGCAGCTCGTTAGAGAACACTGAAGCTTTCTTT. Residues: CASSSLENTEAFF.

J is TRBJ2-3 and V is TRBV27, with TRBD1 as a possible D gene (5 bases). CDR3 length: 13 residues. The germline CDR1 and CDR2 sequences are MNHEY and SMNVEV (reference sequence). V dropped 5 bases and J dropped 2 bases, with 8 bases sitting between them. In DNA form, the CDR3 reads TGTGCCAGCAGTCACAGGATCACAGATACGCAGTATTTT. Translated: CASSHRITDTQYF.

The rearrangement joins TRBV11-2 to TRBJ1-3, with 7 nucleotides matching TRBD1. This CDR3 has 15 residues. Looked up from germline, CDR1 is SGHAT and CDR2 is FQNNGV. Losses at the gene ends were 5 bases for V and 2 bases for J; bases not matched to a gene: 6. The CDR3 DNA reads TGTGCCAGCAGCCCGTTGGGGACAGCTGGAAACACCATATATTTT. As protein: CASSPLGTAGNTIYF.

This chain links TRBV5-1 with TRBJ1-6; weak D call: TRBD1 (6 bases). Germline V gene sequence: CDR1 SGHRS, CDR2 YFSETQ. Trimming left V 0 bases short and J 10 bases short, with 11 bases between. There are 14 residues in the CDR3. The CDR3 DNA is TGCGCCAGCAGCTTGGTGGGGGCTGAGTCACCCCTCCACTTT. Translating gives CASSLVGAESPLHF.

J is TRBJ1-4 and V is TRBV3-1 (or the pseudogene TRBV3-2); TRBD1 agrees at 8 bases. V shed 5 bases, J shed 5 bases, and the junction held 7 bases outside the gene matches. CDR3 length: 15 residues. Per the germline V gene, CDR1 is LGHDT and CDR2 is YNNKEL (reference sequence). The CDR3 loop is CASSSQGARNEKLFF. The DNA for the CDR3 is TGTGCCAGCAGCTCTCAGGGGGCGCGGAATGAAAAACTGTTTTTT.